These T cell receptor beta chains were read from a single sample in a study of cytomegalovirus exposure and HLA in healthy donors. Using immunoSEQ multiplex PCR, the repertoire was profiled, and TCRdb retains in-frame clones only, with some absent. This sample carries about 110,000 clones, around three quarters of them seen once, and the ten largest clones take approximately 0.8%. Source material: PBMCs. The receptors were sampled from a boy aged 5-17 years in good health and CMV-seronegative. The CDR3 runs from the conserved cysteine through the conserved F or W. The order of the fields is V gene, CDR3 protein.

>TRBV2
CASTVQVNTEAFF
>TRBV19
CASSIVTGFFNQPQHF
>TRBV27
CASTLGAGLNQPQHF
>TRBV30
CAWSVHGVEGYTF
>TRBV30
CAWRYHNEQFF
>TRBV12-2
CASRLYFLAGAIQETQYF
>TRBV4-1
CASSQVPGDTEAFF
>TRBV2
CATVTAANYGYTF
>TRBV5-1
CASSRQGDTEAFF
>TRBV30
CAWSGDYEQYF
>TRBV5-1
CASSGQGVDTQYF
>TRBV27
CASSSLSGLAYEQYF
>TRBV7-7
CASSVGQGGDTQYF
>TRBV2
CASSLLAGGGYEQYF
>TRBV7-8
CASSSRDRKYEKLFF
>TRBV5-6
CASSLQGHSGNTIYF
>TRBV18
CASSPRANTEAFF
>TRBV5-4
CASSGDSIGANVLTF
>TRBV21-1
CASSTRGESSGNTIYF
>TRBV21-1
CASSKAGRQDLWDYGYTF